The rows below give T cell receptor beta chains drawn from one sample of a study of technical replicates of blood from a handful of donors. Produced via immunoSEQ multiplex PCR; TCRdb's table is partial and in-frame only. The sample lists 65,000 to 90,000 clones, about 91% occurring once. The sample comprised T cells isolated from PBMCs. Receptors originate from a human donor in good health. Both conserved end residues are part of each CDR3. The D gene is left open where the match is weak. Clone size appears in some rows only: once, few, many, or a class for an expanded clone.

.	14	TRBV19	TRBD2	TRBJ2-3	TGTGCCAGTAGTCAAGGACTAGACACAGATACGCAGTATTTT	CASSQGLDTDTQYF
.	16	TRBV19	TRBD2	TRBJ2-1	TGTGCCAGTAGTATCTCGGCTAGCGGGACCTACAATGAGCAGTTCTTC	CASSISASGTYNEQFF
.	13	TRBV10-3	TRBD1	TRBJ2-1	TGTGCCATCACCCGGACAGGGGATGATGAGCAGTTCTTC	CAITRTGDDEQFF
.	14	TRBV19	TRBD1	TRBJ1-6	TGTGCCAGTAAAACGGGACAGGGGATCTCACCCCTCCACTTT	CASKTGQGISPLHF
.	12	TRBV30	.	TRBJ2-3	TGTGCCTGGTGGGGGGTCACAGATACGCAGTATTTT	CAWWGVTDTQYF
.	13	TRBV6-4	.	TRBJ1-1	TGTGCCAGCAGGCGTGGGAGGAACACTGAAGCTTTCTTT	CASRRGRNTEAFF
.	14	TRBV28	.	TRBJ1-3	TGTGCCAGCAGTGTAGGGGACAACAGAAACACCATATATTTT	CASSVGDNRNTIYF
.	15	TRBV10-3	TRBD2	TRBJ2-7	TGTGCCATCAGTGGTCGGGGGGGGCAAGGGGACGAGCAGTACTTC	CAISGRGGQGDEQYF
.	13	TRBV5-4	TRBD1	TRBJ2-2	TGTGCCAGCAGCAAGGACAGGGGTTGGGAGCTGTTTTTT	CASSKDRGWELFF
.	12	TRBV27	TRBD1	TRBJ1-2	TGTGCCAGCAGTGGGACAGGGCAAGGCTACACCTTC	CASSGTGQGYTF
.	17	TRBV7-9	.	TRBJ2-7	TGTGCCAGCTTTAACTCGGAGATAACCAAGGCTCCCTACGAGCAGTACTTC	CASFNSEITKAPYEQYF
.	15	TRBV19	TRBD1	TRBJ1-3	TGTGCCAGTAGTCACACGACAGGGCCTGGAAACACCATATATTTT	CASSHTTGPGNTIYF
.	14	TRBV9	.	TRBJ1-1	TGTGCCAGCAGCCCCCCGGCAGGCAACACTGAAGCTTTCTTT	CASSPPAGNTEAFF
once	13	TRBV30	.	TRBJ1-2	TGTGCCTGGAGTCACAGCAAGAACTATGGCTACACCTTC	CAWSHSKNYGYTF
.	16	TRBV18	.	TRBJ2-2	TGTGCCAGCTCACCGGTGAGGTCCGCGAACACCGGGGAGCTGTTTTTT	CASSPVRSANTGELFF
.	13	TRBV7-6	.	TRBJ2-3	TGTGCCAGCAGCCCCCCCTCGACAGATACGCAGTATTTT	CASSPPSTDTQYF
.	16	TRBV4-1	.	TRBJ2-7	TGCGCCAGCAGCCAAGAGACTCCGGACAGACAATACGAGCAGTACTTC	CASSQETPDRQYEQYF
once	15	TRBV19	.	TRBJ1-3	TGTGCCAGTAGTATTGGACAGTCACCTGGAAACACCATATATTTT	CASSIGQSPGNTIYF
.	14	TRBV5-6	.	TRBJ1-1	TGTGCCAGCAGCTTGTCAGACATGAACACTGAAGCTTTCTTT	CASSLSDMNTEAFF
.	13	TRBV11-2	.	TRBJ1-2	TGTGCCAGCAGCCCGGACAATCCCTATGGCTACACCTTC	CASSPDNPYGYTF
.	18	TRBV28	TRBD2	TRBJ2-7	TGTGCCAGCGACGACGGGGGACTAGCGGGAGATTCATCCTACGAGCAGTACTTC	CASDDGGLAGDSSYEQYF
.	17	TRBV11-3	TRBD1	TRBJ2-6	TGTGCCAGCAGCTTGGACAGGGGGGACTCTGGGGCCAACGTCCTGACTTTC	CASSLDRGDSGANVLTF
once	14	TRBV11-1	.	TRBJ2-7	TGTGCCAGCAGCTCAGACATGAGCCCCTACGAGCAGTACTTC	CASSSDMSPYEQYF
.	16	TRBV2	.	TRBJ2-7	TGTGCCAGCAGTGAAGGGGGATTAGCGGCCTCGGAAGAGCAGTACTTC	CASSEGGLAASEEQYF
.	14	TRBV7-6	TRBD1	TRBJ1-2	TGTGCCAGCAGTCTACCAGGGGGCGCGGATGGCTACACCTTC	CASSLPGGADGYTF
.	13	TRBV10-3	.	TRBJ2-7	TGTGCCATCAGGGCTAGCCGAACCTACGAGCAGTACTTC	CAIRASRTYEQYF
.	15	TRBV6-5	TRBD2	TRBJ2-1	TGTGCCAGCAGTATTAGCGGGAACTCCTACAATGAGCAGTTCTTC	CASSISGNSYNEQFF
.	19	TRBV11-2	.	TRBJ1-2	TGTGCCAGCAGCCGCTTAGGGGGGGACCGTCGAAGGGCTAACTATGGCTACACCTTC	CASSRLGGDRRRANYGYTF
.	13	TRBV19	.	TRBJ1-1	TGTGCCAGTCAGAGACAGGCGAACACTGAAGCTTTCTTT	CASQRQANTEAFF
.	13	TRBV14	.	TRBJ1-5	TGTGCCAGCAGCACAGGGCACAATCAGCCCCAGCATTTT	CASSTGHNQPQHF
.	17	TRBV18	.	TRBJ2-5	TGTGCCAGCTCACCTATTGCCCTTATGCTAGCCCAAGAGACCCAGTACTTC	CASSPIALMLAQETQYF
.	15	TRBV2	TRBD2	TRBJ2-3	TGTGCCAGCAGTGACGGGGGGGGCCACACAGATACGCAGTATTTT	CASSDGGGHTDTQYF
.	16	TRBV7-2	.	TRBJ1-4	TGTGCCAGCAGCTTAAGGGGTTTTGCAACTAATGAAAAACTGTTTTTT	CASSLRGFATNEKLFF
.	14	TRBV9	.	TRBJ1-1	TGTGCCAGCAGCGCTACAGGAAGGAACACTGAAGCTTTCTTT	CASSATGRNTEAFF
.	15	TRBV10-3	TRBD1	TRBJ2-1	TGTGCCATCAGTGGGAGCGGGACAGGGTATCCTGAGCAGTTCTTC	CAISGSGTGYPEQFF
.	15	TRBV6-4	.	TRBJ1-5	TGTGCCAGCAGTGCCCAGGGAGGGGGCAATCAGCCCCAGCATTTT	CASSAQGGGNQPQHF
.	17	TRBV19	TRBD1	TRBJ1-4	TGTGCCAGTAGTATAATACAGGGGGCCAATGCGCGGGAAAAACTGTTTTTT	CASSIIQGANAREKLFF
.	14	TRBV5-1	TRBD2	TRBJ2-7	TGCGCCAGCAGCTTGACGGGAGGGGTTCACGAGCAGTACTTC	CASSLTGGVHEQYF
.	14	TRBV2	.	TRBJ1-2	TGTGCCAGCAATCGAAAGGGGGTTAACTATGGCTACACCTTC	CASNRKGVNYGYTF
.	13	TRBV2	.	TRBJ2-7	TGTGCCTGTGCCGTGGGCAGATCCTACGAGCAGTACTTC	CACAVGRSYEQYF
.	18	TRBV7-9	TRBD1	TRBJ2-3	TGTGCCAGCAGCTTATTGAGGTGGACAGGGACTCTCACAGATACGCAGTATTTT	CASSLLRWTGTLTDTQYF
.	16	TRBV6-1	TRBD1	TRBJ2-3	TGTGCCAGCAGTGAACAGGGGGAAGTGCGCACAGATACGCAGTATTTT	CASSEQGEVRTDTQYF
.	17	TRBV4-1	TRBD2	TRBJ2-7	TGCGCCAGCAGCCAGGGGGGACTAGCGGACGCTACCTACGAGCAGTACTTC	CASSQGGLADATYEQYF
.	13	TRBV7-2	.	TRBJ2-1	TGTGCCAGCAGCTCGAGCTCCTACAATGAGCAGTTCTTC	CASSSSSYNEQFF
.	16	TRBV6-1	TRBD1	TRBJ1-1	TGTGCCAGCAGTGAACTCGGGACAGGGCTGAACACTGAAGCTTTCTTT	CASSELGTGLNTEAFF
few	17	TRBV4-2	.	TRBJ1-6	TGTGCCAGCAGCCCTGAGGTTAGAAGCTCCTATAATTCACCCCTCCACTTT	CASSPEVRSSYNSPLHF
.	16	TRBV7-8	.	TRBJ1-6	TGTGCCAGCAGCTTAGTAGCGGGGGTGGGCAATTCACCCCTCCACTTT	CASSLVAGVGNSPLHF
.	15	TRBV4-1	.	TRBJ2-7	TGCGCCAGCAGCCAAGATAGTCAGGGCGTCTACGAGCAGTACTTC	CASSQDSQGVYEQYF
.	12	TRBV30	.	TRBJ1-3	TGTGCCTCCCGCGGCTCTGGAAACACCATATATTTT	CASRGSGNTIYF
few	17	TRBV4-1	.	TRBJ1-5	TGCGCCAGCAGCCAAGGGGCACTGATCTCTAGCAATCAGCCCCAGCATTTT	CASSQGALISSNQPQHF